This T cell receptor beta chain was observed in a study of control samples from healthy donors and cancer patients. Clones were sequenced by immunoSEQ multiplex PCR, and TCRdb holds only the in-frame ones, with some missing. The repertoire holds about 120,000 clones, with 80% to 95% as singletons. CDR3 size: 12 residues. V was cut by 9 bases and J by 3 bases, with 12 bases left in between. Germline CDR1 is SGHRS and CDR2 is YFSETQ. The genes are TRBV5-1 and TRBJ1-2, with D unresolved. Sequences were obtained from blood. The TCR originated in a woman aged 50 to 65 in good health. CDR3 in amino acids: CATSPGDYGYTF. CDR3 DNA sequence: TGCGCCACCTCGCCGGGAGACTATGGCTACACCTTC.